Detailed here is one T cell receptor beta chain. These data come from a study of blood T cell repertoires in COVID-19. Looking at the study overall: Samples of COVID-19 (acute and convalescent) were obtained from the United States, Italy and Spain. PBMCs, B-cell-depleted T cells, or T cells provided the cDNA or gDNA that made up the material.

This table comes from immunoSEQ multiplex PCR, and its TCRdb copy is limited to in-frame clones, with some not included. The sample includes around 180,000 clones, roughly three quarters of them seen just once. Trimming cost V 6 bases and J 5 bases, with 16 bases left between them. This CDR3 spans 14 amino acids. Germline CDR1 is MDHEN and CDR2 is SYDVKM. The chain employs TRBV28 and TRBJ2-5, with a possible D match to TRBD2 (6 bases). The origin of this receptor is a man aged 60-69 years with active or convalescent COVID-19. Sequenced: peripheral blood. This CDR3 is CASSKAGLRETQYF. The CDR3 DNA follows: TGTGCCAGCAGCAAAGCGGGTCTGCGGGAGACCCAGTACTTC.